Listed below are T cell receptor beta chains from one sample, sequenced in a study of PD-1 blockade in classical Hodgkin lymphoma. Measured with immunoSEQ multiplex PCR; TCRdb has only the in-frame clones, and not every one. The data contain about 85,000 clones, nearly 95% of them singletons. The source material was peripheral blood mononuclear cells (PBMCs), sampled before the second cycle of nivolumab. All receptors come from a human donor with classical Hodgkin lymphoma. The CDR3 runs from the conserved cysteine through the conserved F or W. Fields, in order: V gene, J gene, D gene, clone size, CDR3 protein, CDR3 DNA. D genes are given only for firm matches. The size field is filled for only some rows; it gives once, few, many or a size class.

TRBV5-1	TRBJ2-1	NA	NA	CASSLTGTWQFF	TGCGCCAGCAGCTTGACCGGGACATGGCAGTTCTTC
TRBV12-5	TRBJ2-1	NA	NA	CASGLVGRNEQFF	TGTGCTAGTGGTTTGGTAGGGAGGAATGAGCAGTTCTTC
TRBV30	TRBJ2-7	NA	NA	CAWRETGGGSYEQYF	TGTGCCTGGAGGGAAACAGGGGGAGGGTCCTACGAGCAGTACTTC
TRBV7-2	TRBJ2-1	TRBD1	NA	CASSYRTGALGVHNEQFF	TGTGCCAGCAGCTACAGGACAGGGGCGTTAGGGGTCCACAATGAGCAGTTCTTC
TRBV28	TRBJ1-5	NA	NA	CASSLGPTVSNQPQHF	TGTGCCAGCAGTTTAGGCCCGACGGTTAGCAATCAGCCCCAGCATTTT
TRBV11-2	TRBJ2-5	NA	NA	CASGVQETQYF	TGTGCCAGCGGAGTACAAGAGACCCAGTACTTC
TRBV11-3	TRBJ2-1	NA	NA	CASSLRERYNEQFF	TGTGCCAGCAGCTTGAGGGAGAGGTACAATGAGCAGTTCTTC
TRBV7-9	TRBJ1-1	NA	NA	CASSLSLGTEAFF	TGTGCCAGCAGCTTATCGTTGGGCACTGAAGCTTTCTTT
TRBV19	TRBJ1-5	NA	NA	CASTWGGGRQPQHF	TGTGCCAGTACCTGGGGGGGCGGACGACAGCCCCAGCATTTT
TRBV5-8	TRBJ1-1	NA	NA	CASSQDRLYRTEAFF	TGTGCCAGCAGCCAGGACAGACTATACCGCACTGAAGCTTTCTTT
TRBV7-5	TRBJ1-5	NA	NA	CVRSLPARRARAYSNQPQHF	TGTGTCAGAAGCTTACCGGCTAGGAGGGCCAGGGCCTATAGCAATCAGCCCCAGCATTTT
TRBV7-9	TRBJ1-1	NA	NA	CASSPKGEGTEAFF	TGTGCCAGCAGCCCCAAAGGGGAGGGCACTGAAGCTTTCTTT
TRBV9	TRBJ1-1	NA	NA	CASSVKPGNTEAFF	TGTGCCAGCAGCGTAAAACCGGGGAACACTGAAGCTTTCTTT
TRBV5-1	TRBJ2-7	NA	few	CASSLGSPSYEQYF	TGCGCCAGCAGCTTGGGGTCTCCCTCCTACGAGCAGTACTTC
TRBV19	TRBJ1-4	NA	NA	CASGRTVTNEKLFF	TGTGCCAGTGGAAGGACAGTCACTAATGAAAAACTGTTTTTT
TRBV28	TRBJ2-1	TRBD2	NA	CASTRTSGRAPSYNEQFF	TGTGCCAGCACCAGGACTAGCGGGAGGGCCCCCTCCTACAATGAGCAGTTCTTC
TRBV30	TRBJ2-2	NA	once	CAWSFGSVATGELFF	TGTGCCTGGAGTTTTGGCAGCGTGGCCACCGGGGAGCTGTTTTTT
TRBV30	TRBJ2-5	NA	NA	CACQGYQETQYF	TGTGCCTGTCAGGGTTACCAAGAGACCCAGTACTTC
TRBV28	TRBJ2-7	NA	NA	CASALLGGAGEQYF	TGTGCCAGCGCACTCCTGGGAGGTGCCGGCGAGCAGTACTTC
TRBV4-2	TRBJ2-7	NA	NA	CASSQDSERVTYEQYF	TGTGCCAGCAGCCAAGATTCAGAGCGGGTAACCTACGAGCAGTACTTC
TRBV7-3	TRBJ1-1	NA	NA	CASSLGGANTEAFF	TGTGCCAGCAGCTTAGGGGGGGCAAACACTGAAGCTTTCTTT
TRBV9	TRBJ2-1	NA	NA	CASSPLGLYNEQFF	TGTGCCAGCAGCCCCCTAGGGCTCTACAATGAGCAGTTCTTC
TRBV9	TRBJ2-5	NA	once	CASSGETQYF	TGTGCCAGCAGCGGAGAGACCCAGTACTTC
TRBV19	TRBJ1-5	TRBD1	NA	CASSTLTGMGQHF	TGTGCCAGTAGTACGCTGACAGGGATGGGCCAGCATTTT
TRBV5-1	TRBJ2-7	NA	NA	CASSLENQQYF	TGCGCCAGCAGCTTGGAGAATCAGCAGTACTTC
TRBV5-1	TRBJ2-1	NA	once	CASSFRLENNEQFF	TGCGCCAGCAGCTTCCGACTAGAGAACAATGAGCAGTTCTTC
TRBV13	TRBJ1-1	NA	NA	CASRGGNTEAFF	TGTGCCAGCAGAGGTGGGAACACTGAAGCTTTCTTT